Listed below are T cell receptor beta chains from one sample, sequenced in a study of PD-L1 blockade in urothelial cancer. Only in-frame clones appear in the TCRdb table, and some are missing; sequencing was by immunoSEQ multiplex PCR. The sample lists about 110,000 clones, approximately 90% occurring once. The sample in question was PBMCs, obtained around atezolizumab (anti-PD-L1) treatment. These receptors were collected from a man between 60 and 75 years old with urothelial cancer. CDR3s include the opening cysteine and the closing phenylalanine or tryptophan. A D gene is named only where the DNA matches it firmly. Only part of the rows carry a size: once, few, many, or a class if the clone is expanded.

CDR3 DNA,CDR3 protein,J gene,clone size,V gene,CDR3 length,D gene
TGTGCCAGCATTCCAAAGCAGGGGGGCCAAGGGATTCAGTACTTC,CASIPKQGGQGIQYF,TRBJ2-4,NA,TRBV6-1,15,NA
TGTGCCAGCAGCCGTGGGACTCCAGTTTCGGAGACCCAGTACTTC,CASSRGTPVSETQYF,TRBJ2-5,NA,TRBV7-2,15,NA
TGCAGCGTCGCCCGGGGGGGTCCAAACACTGAAGCTTTCTTT,CSVARGGPNTEAFF,TRBJ1-1,NA,TRBV29-1,14,NA
TGTGCCAGCAGCTCCGGACTAGCGGGGGGCACAGATACGCAGTATTTT,CASSSGLAGGTDTQYF,TRBJ2-3,NA,TRBV7-2,16,TRBD2
TGTGCCAGCAGCCAGGGGGCGAGCAATCAGCCCCAGCATTTT,CASSQGASNQPQHF,TRBJ1-5,NA,TRBV7-3,14,TRBD1
TGTGCCAGCAGTTTCATCCCCTCCTACGAGCAGTACTTC,CASSFIPSYEQYF,TRBJ2-7,NA,TRBV27,13,NA
TGTGCCAGCTCACCCGACAGATACAATGAGCAGTTCTTC,CASSPDRYNEQFF,TRBJ2-1,NA,TRBV18,13,NA
TGTGCCAGCAGTGACGCGGGCCCAAGCGGGGTAGCGGGAAGTCGGTTCTTC,CASSDAGPSGVAGSRFF,TRBJ2-1,once,TRBV6-1,17,TRBD2
TGTGCCAGCAGTGAAAGGCAGGGCTACGAGCAGTACTTC,CASSERQGYEQYF,TRBJ2-7,NA,TRBV2,13,NA
TGTGCCAGTAGTTGGGGAGCAGGCACCGGGGAGCTGTTTTTT,CASSWGAGTGELFF,TRBJ2-2,NA,TRBV19,14,NA
TGTGCCAGTAGTATATTCGGGAACACCGGGGAGCTGTTTTTT,CASSIFGNTGELFF,TRBJ2-2,NA,TRBV19,14,NA
TGTGCCAGCAGCTTAGCGAAAGGACTAGCGGACCTCTACAATGAGCAGTTCTTC,CASSLAKGLADLYNEQFF,TRBJ2-1,NA,TRBV7-2,18,TRBD2
TGTGCCAGCAGCGCCCGACAGGGAGGCACTGAAGCTTTCTTT,CASSARQGGTEAFF,TRBJ1-1,NA,TRBV5-5,14,TRBD1
TGTGCCAGCAGTGAGGCTGCGGGGACAGGGCCATACGAGCAGTACTTC,CASSEAAGTGPYEQYF,TRBJ2-7,NA,TRBV2,16,TRBD1
TGTGCCAGTAGTGTCAGTGGCGAGCAGTACTTC,CASSVSGEQYF,TRBJ2-7,NA,TRBV19,11,NA
TGCGCCAGCAGTGAGGCAAGGTTCGGTGCGCGGCATGAGCAGTTCTTC,CASSEARFGARHEQFF,TRBJ2-1,NA,TRBV10-1,16,NA
TGCGCCAGCAGCTTGGGGGGGCCAGGTACCGGGGAGCTGTTTTTT,CASSLGGPGTGELFF,TRBJ2-2,once,TRBV5-1,15,NA
TGTGCCAGCAGCACTTACGCGAACACCGGGGAGCTGTTTTTT,CASSTYANTGELFF,TRBJ2-2,NA,TRBV5-4,14,NA
TGTGCCAGCAGTTACTCGACAGACTACAATGAGCAGTTCTTC,CASSYSTDYNEQFF,TRBJ2-1,NA,TRBV6-5,14,NA
TGTGCCAGCAGCTTCTTCGGGGGGGCCCCATCCGAGCAGTACTTC,CASSFFGGAPSEQYF,TRBJ2-7,NA,TRBV7-2,15,TRBD2
TGCGCCAGCAGCCCAACGGGGAGAAACAGGGGTGCTTCACCCCTCCACTTT,CASSPTGRNRGASPLHF,TRBJ1-6,NA,TRBV4-1,17,TRBD1
TGTGCCAGCACTAGGACAGGGGGGGCTGAAGCTTTCTTT,CASTRTGGAEAFF,TRBJ1-1,NA,TRBV2,13,TRBD1
TGTGCCAGCAGTGAATCGGTCACTGAAGCTTTCTTT,CASSESVTEAFF,TRBJ1-1,NA,TRBV6-1,12,NA
TGTGCCAGCAGCCAAGATGTCGAGGGGACAGGGGGATCACCCCTCCACTTT,CASSQDVEGTGGSPLHF,TRBJ1-6,NA,TRBV4-2,17,TRBD1
TGTGCCAGCAGCCTCACAGGGGCCATCGACCTCGGGGAGCTGTTTTTT,CASSLTGAIDLGELFF,TRBJ2-2,NA,TRBV14,16,TRBD1
TGTGCCAGCAGTCCCCGAGGACTACCCTCTTGGGGTCAAGAGACCCAGTACTTC,CASSPRGLPSWGQETQYF,TRBJ2-5,NA,TRBV27,18,NA
TGTGCCACCCTCCGACGGGATTATTATGGCTACACCTTC,CATLRRDYYGYTF,TRBJ1-2,NA,TRBV5-4,13,NA
TGTGCCAGCAGTCTTTTCACCGGGACAGAAGAGACCCAGTACTTC,CASSLFTGTEETQYF,TRBJ2-5,NA,TRBV7-2,15,TRBD1
TGTGCCAGCACATACGGACAGGGGATCAACGAGCAGTACTTC,CASTYGQGINEQYF,TRBJ2-7,NA,TRBV6-1,14,TRBD1
TGTGCCAGCAGCGCTCTAGCGGGCTCCGGTATGAATGAGCAGTTCTTC,CASSALAGSGMNEQFF,TRBJ2-1,NA,TRBV9,16,TRBD2
TGTGCCAGCAGTTTCTCAGCGGGAGGGTACTACGAGCAGTACTTC,CASSFSAGGYYEQYF,TRBJ2-7,NA,TRBV6-5,15,TRBD2
TGTGCCAGCAGGGTTGGGACAGCGAAGAATCAGCCCCAGCATTTT,CASRVGTAKNQPQHF,TRBJ1-5,NA,TRBV6-6,15,TRBD1
TGTGCCAGCAGCAGCGGGAGGAGAGAGACCCAGTACTTC,CASSSGRRETQYF,TRBJ2-5,NA,TRBV7-2,13,TRBD2
TGTGCCAGCAGCTTGGGAACTAGCGGGACACTGGGGGAAACGCAGTATTTT,CASSLGTSGTLGETQYF,TRBJ2-3,NA,TRBV5-5,17,TRBD2
TGTGCCATCAAAGGACAGTACCAAGAGACCCAGTACTTC,CAIKGQYQETQYF,TRBJ2-5,once,TRBV10-3,13,NA
TGTGCCTGGAGAATCTATGCAGGGGGATTAGATACGCAGTATTTT,CAWRIYAGGLDTQYF,TRBJ2-3,NA,TRBV30,15,TRBD1
TGTGCCAGCAGCCTAGCGGGGGCTGCGAACACCGGGGAGCTGTTTTTT,CASSLAGAANTGELFF,TRBJ2-2,NA,TRBV5-4,16,TRBD2
TGTGCCAGCAGCTTACGGGCTAGCAGAGAGACCCAGTACTTC,CASSLRASRETQYF,TRBJ2-5,NA,TRBV7-2,14,NA
TGCGCCAGCAGTACCCAGGAACCAGCCTATGGCTACACCTTC,CASSTQEPAYGYTF,TRBJ1-2,NA,TRBV4-3,14,NA
TGCAGCGTAAGACCAGGGACAGGGGGAGGGGGCTACACCTTC,CSVRPGTGGGGYTF,TRBJ1-2,NA,TRBV29-1,14,TRBD1
TGTGCCAGTAGTACTACGACAGGGGCCCCCACCGGGGAGCTGTTTTTT,CASSTTTGAPTGELFF,TRBJ2-2,NA,TRBV19,16,TRBD1
TGTGCCAGCAGTGGACAGGGGTTGGACACCGGGGAGCTGTTTTTT,CASSGQGLDTGELFF,TRBJ2-2,NA,TRBV25-1,15,TRBD1
TGTGCCAGTAGCCCCAAACAGGGGTGGTACGAGCAGTACTTC,CASSPKQGWYEQYF,TRBJ2-7,NA,TRBV19,14,TRBD1
TGTGCCAGCAGCTTAGAGAGCGGGAGGGCCGCCTACAATGAGCAGTTCTTC,CASSLESGRAAYNEQFF,TRBJ2-1,NA,TRBV11-2,17,TRBD2
TGCGCCAGCAGCTCCCCCCGGGACTCACAGCTCACAGATACGCAGTATTTT,CASSSPRDSQLTDTQYF,TRBJ2-3,NA,TRBV5-1,17,NA
TGTGCCACCAGCAGATCCCCGTCGGGAGGGGGTGAAAAACTGTTTTTT,CATSRSPSGGGEKLFF,TRBJ1-4,NA,TRBV15,16,NA
TGTGCCAGCAGCTTGGCTAGCGGGGGTCCCAATGAGCAGTTCTTC,CASSLASGGPNEQFF,TRBJ2-1,NA,TRBV5-4,15,TRBD2
TGCAGCGTCGACACGGGCCGCACGGGGGACCAGTACTTC,CSVDTGRTGDQYF,TRBJ2-5,NA,TRBV29-1,13,NA
TGTGCCAGCAGCTTAACGACACTAACAGGGGAGCGCTATGGCTACACCTTC,CASSLTTLTGERYGYTF,TRBJ1-2,NA,TRBV7-9,17,TRBD1
TGTGCCAGTAAACCGGGAGGGACAGATACGCAGTATTTT,CASKPGGTDTQYF,TRBJ2-3,NA,TRBV19,13,TRBD2
TGTGCCAGCAGTTCGGAGCGTGGACAGGTGGCCCTTTACGAGCAGTACTTC,CASSSERGQVALYEQYF,TRBJ2-7,NA,TRBV28,17,TRBD1
TGTGCCAGCATCCGGGACAGGAGCACAGATACGCAGTATTTT,CASIRDRSTDTQYF,TRBJ2-3,few,TRBV14,14,TRBD1
TGTGCCAGCAGCCCCGCGGGGTACGGGAGCATGGAGACCCAGTACTTC,CASSPAGYGSMETQYF,TRBJ2-5,NA,TRBV9,16,NA
TGTGCCAGCTCACCACGGCCCGGGGATGAGTCACCCCTCCACTTT,CASSPRPGDESPLHF,TRBJ1-6,few,TRBV18,15,NA
TGTGCCAGCAGTTTTGCCGACACTAGCCAAAACATTCAGTACTTC,CASSFADTSQNIQYF,TRBJ2-4,NA,TRBV28,15,NA
TGTGCCAGCAGCTGGGACAGGGGCTACGAGCAGTACTTC,CASSWDRGYEQYF,TRBJ2-7,NA,TRBV11-2,13,TRBD1
TGTGCCAGCAGCGTAGATGAGGGTGGCTCCTACGAGCAGTACTTC,CASSVDEGGSYEQYF,TRBJ2-7,once,TRBV9,15,NA
TGTGCCAGCAGCAAAATTTTGATCTTCAGCGGGTGGGCGCGTGGAGTTACGCAGTATTTT,CASSKILIFSGWARGVTQYF,TRBJ2-3,NA,TRBV21-1,20,NA
TGTGCCAGCGCCCCACTTTATCAGCCCCAGCATTTT,CASAPLYQPQHF,TRBJ1-5,few,TRBV6-1,12,NA
TGTGCCAGCAGCACAGCCGGCAATCAGCCCCAGCATTTT,CASSTAGNQPQHF,TRBJ1-5,NA,TRBV7-9,13,NA